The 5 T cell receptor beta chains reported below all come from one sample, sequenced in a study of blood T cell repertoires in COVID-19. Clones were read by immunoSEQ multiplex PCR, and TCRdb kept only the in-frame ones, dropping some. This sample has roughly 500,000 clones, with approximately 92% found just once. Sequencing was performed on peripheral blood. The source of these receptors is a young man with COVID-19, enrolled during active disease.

CDR3 region: CASSDSGRSSYNEQFF. CDR3 in DNA: TGTGCCAGCAGCGATAGCGGGAGGTCCTCCTACAATGAGCAGTTCTTC. The chain couples TRBV13 to TRBJ2-1; 10 nucleotides align to TRBD2. The CDR3 has 16 residues. V shed 5 bases and J 0 bases; nucleotides not matched to a gene: 4. In germline, CDR1 is PRHDT, CDR2 FYEKMQ (reference sequence).

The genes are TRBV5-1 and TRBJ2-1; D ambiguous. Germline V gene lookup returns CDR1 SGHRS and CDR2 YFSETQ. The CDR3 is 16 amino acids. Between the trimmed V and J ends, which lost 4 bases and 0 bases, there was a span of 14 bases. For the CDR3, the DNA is TGCGCCAGCAGCCCCGGTCGGGTCAGCTCCTACAATGAGCAGTTCTTC. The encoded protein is CASSPGRVSSYNEQFF.

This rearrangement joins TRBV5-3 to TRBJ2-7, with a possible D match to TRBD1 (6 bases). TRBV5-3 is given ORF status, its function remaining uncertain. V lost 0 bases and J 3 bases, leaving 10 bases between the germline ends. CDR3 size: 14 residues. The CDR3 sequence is CARSLARTDYEQYF. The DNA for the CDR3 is TGTGCCAGAAGCTTGGCCAGGACAGACTACGAGCAGTACTTC.

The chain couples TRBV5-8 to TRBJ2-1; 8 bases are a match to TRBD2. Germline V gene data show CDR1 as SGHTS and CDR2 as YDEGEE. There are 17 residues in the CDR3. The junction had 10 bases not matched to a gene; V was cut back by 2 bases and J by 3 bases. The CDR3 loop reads CASSFVASGSYYNEQFF. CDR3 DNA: TGTGCCAGCAGCTTCGTCGCCAGCGGGAGCTACTACAATGAGCAGTTCTTC.

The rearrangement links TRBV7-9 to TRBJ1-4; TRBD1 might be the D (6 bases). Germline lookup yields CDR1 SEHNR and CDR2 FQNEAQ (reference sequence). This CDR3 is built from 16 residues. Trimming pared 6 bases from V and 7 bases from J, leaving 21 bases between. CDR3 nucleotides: TGTGCCAGCAGACGTATCACCACAGGGAGTGGTGAAAAACTGTTTTTT. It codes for CASRRITTGSGEKLFF. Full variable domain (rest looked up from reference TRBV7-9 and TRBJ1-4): DTGVSQNPRHKITKRGQNVTFRCDPISEHNRLYWYRQTLGQGPEFLTYFQNEAQLEKSRLLSDRFSAERPKGSFSTLEIQRTEQGDSAMYLCASRRITTGSGEKLFFGSGTQLSVL.